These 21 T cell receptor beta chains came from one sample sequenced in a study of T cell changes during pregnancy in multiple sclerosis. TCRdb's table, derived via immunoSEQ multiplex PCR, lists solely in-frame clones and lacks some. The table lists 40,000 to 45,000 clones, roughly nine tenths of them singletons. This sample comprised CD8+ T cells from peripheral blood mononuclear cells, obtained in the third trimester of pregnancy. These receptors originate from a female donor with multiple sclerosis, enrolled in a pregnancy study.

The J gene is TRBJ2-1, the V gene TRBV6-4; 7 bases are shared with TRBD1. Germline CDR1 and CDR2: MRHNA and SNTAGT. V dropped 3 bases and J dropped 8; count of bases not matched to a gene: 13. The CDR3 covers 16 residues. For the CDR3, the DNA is TGTGCCAGCAGTGAATCGGGACAGCCTGGAACGGATGAGCAGTTCTTC. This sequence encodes CASSESGQPGTDEQFF.

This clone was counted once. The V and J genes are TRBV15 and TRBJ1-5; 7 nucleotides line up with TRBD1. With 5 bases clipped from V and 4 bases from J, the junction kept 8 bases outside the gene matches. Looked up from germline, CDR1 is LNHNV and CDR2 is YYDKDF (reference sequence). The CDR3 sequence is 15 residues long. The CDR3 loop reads CATSPDRSWNQPQHF. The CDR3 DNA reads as TGTGCCACCAGCCCGGACAGGAGTTGGAATCAGCCCCAGCATTTT. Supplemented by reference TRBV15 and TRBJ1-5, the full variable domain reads DAMVIQNPRYQVTQFGKPVTLSCSQTLNHNVMYWYQQKSSQAPKLLFHYYDKDFNNEADTPDNFQSRRPNTSFCFLDIRSPGLGDTAMYLCATSPDRSWNQPQHFGDGTRLSIL.

CDR3 sequence reads: CASSPGWPEAFF. In DNA, the CDR3 is TGTGCCAGCAGCCCCGGGTGGCCTGAAGCTTTCTTT. The chain joins TRBV6-5 to TRBJ1-1; D remains unclear. Deletions cut 6 bases from V and 6 bases from J, with 11 bases between. Germline CDR1 and CDR2: MNHEY and SVGAGI. There are 12 residues in the CDR3.

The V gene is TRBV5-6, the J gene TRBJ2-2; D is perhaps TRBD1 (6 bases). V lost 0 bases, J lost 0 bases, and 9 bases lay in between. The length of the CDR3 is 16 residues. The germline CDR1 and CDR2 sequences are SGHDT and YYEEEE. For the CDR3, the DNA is TGTGCCAGCAGCTTGGCGTCAGGGGCGAACACCGGGGAGCTGTTTTTT. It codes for CASSLASGANTGELFF.

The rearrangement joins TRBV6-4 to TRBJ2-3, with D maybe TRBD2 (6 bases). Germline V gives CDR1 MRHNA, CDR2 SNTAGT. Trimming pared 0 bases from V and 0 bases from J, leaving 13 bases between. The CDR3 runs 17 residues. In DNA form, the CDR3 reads TGTGCCAGCAGTGACTCGAGTACTAGCCAGAGCACAGATACGCAGTATTTT. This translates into CASSDSSTSQSTDTQYF.

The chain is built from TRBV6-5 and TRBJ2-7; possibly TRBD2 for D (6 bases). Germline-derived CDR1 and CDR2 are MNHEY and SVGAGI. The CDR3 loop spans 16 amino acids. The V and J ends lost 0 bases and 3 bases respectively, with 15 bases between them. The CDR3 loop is CASSYSSGRVVYEQYF. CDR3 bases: TGTGCCAGCAGTTACTCGAGCGGGCGAGTGGTCTACGAGCAGTACTTC.

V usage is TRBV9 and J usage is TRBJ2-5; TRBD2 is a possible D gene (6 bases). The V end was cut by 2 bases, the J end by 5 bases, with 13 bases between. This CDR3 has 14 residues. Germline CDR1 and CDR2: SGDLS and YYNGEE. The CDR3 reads CASSVDRLDETQYF. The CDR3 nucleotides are TGTGCCAGCAGCGTCGACCGACTAGATGAGACCCAGTACTTC.

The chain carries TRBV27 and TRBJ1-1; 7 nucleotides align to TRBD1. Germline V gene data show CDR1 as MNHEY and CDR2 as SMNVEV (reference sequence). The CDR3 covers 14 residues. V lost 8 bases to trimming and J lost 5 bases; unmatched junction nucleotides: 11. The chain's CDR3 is CASGPGGRGTEAFF. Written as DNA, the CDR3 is TGTGCCAGCGGACCCGGGGGCAGGGGGACTGAAGCTTTCTTT.

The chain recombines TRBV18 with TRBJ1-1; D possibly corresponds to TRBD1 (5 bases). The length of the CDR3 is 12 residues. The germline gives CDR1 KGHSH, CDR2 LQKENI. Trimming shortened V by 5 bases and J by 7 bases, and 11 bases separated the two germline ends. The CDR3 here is CASSFDRDEAFF. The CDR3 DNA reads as TGTGCCAGCTCATTCGACAGAGATGAAGCTTTCTTT. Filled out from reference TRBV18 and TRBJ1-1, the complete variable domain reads NAGVMQNPRHLVRRRGQEARLRCSPMKGHSHVYWYRQLPEEGLKFMVYLQKENIIDESGMPKERFSAEFPKEGPSILRIQQVVRGDSAAYFCASSFDRDEAFFGQGTRLTVV.

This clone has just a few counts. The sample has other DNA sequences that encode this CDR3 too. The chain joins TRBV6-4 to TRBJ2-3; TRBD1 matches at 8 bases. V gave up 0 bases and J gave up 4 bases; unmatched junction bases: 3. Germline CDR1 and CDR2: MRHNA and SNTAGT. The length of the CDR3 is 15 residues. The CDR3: CASSDSTGGADTQYF. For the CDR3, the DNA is TGTGCCAGCAGTGACTCCACAGGGGGAGCAGATACGCAGTATTTT.

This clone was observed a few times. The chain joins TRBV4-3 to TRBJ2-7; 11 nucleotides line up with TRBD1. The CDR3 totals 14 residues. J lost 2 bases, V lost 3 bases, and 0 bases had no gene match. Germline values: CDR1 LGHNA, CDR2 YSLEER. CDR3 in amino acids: CASSQGQGAYEQYF. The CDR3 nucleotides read TGCGCCAGCAGCCAGGGACAGGGGGCCTACGAGCAGTACTTC.

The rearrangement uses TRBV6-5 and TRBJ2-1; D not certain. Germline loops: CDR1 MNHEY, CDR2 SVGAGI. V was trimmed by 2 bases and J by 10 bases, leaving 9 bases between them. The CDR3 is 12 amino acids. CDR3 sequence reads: CASSYAGEEQFF. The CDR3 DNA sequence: TGTGCCAGCAGTTACGCCGGAGAAGAGCAGTTCTTC.

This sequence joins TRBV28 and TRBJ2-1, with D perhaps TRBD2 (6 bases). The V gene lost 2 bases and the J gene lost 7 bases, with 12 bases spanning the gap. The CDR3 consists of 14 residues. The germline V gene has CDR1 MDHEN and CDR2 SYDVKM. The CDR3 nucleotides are TGTGCCAGCAGTTTAGGGCAGGGAGGAAATGAGCAGTTCTTC. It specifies CASSLGQGGNEQFF.

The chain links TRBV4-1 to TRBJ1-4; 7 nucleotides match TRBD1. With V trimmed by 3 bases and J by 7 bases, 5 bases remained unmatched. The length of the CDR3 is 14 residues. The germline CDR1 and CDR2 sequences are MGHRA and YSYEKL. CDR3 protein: CASSQGTVTEKLFF. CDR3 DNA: TGCGCCAGCAGCCAGGGGACAGTTACTGAAAAACTGTTTTTT.

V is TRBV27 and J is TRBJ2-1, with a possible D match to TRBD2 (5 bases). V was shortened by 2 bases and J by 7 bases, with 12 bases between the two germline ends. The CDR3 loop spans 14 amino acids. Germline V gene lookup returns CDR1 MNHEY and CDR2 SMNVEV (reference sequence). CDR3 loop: CASSLTAATNEQFF. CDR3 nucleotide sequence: TGTGCCAGCAGTTTAACAGCGGCGACAAATGAGCAGTTCTTC.

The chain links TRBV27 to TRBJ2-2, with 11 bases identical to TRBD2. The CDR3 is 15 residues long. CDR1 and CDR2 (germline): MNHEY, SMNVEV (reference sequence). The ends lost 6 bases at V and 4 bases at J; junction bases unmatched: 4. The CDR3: CASRKTSGTTGELFF. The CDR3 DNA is TGTGCCAGCAGAAAGACTAGCGGGACCACCGGGGAGCTGTTTTTT.

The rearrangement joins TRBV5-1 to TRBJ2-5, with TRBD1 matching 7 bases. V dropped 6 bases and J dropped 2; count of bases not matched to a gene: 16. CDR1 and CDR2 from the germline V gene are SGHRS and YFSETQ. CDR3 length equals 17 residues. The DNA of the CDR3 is TGCGCCAGCACCCTCCGGACAGGCTCAAACTCTCAAGAGACCCAGTACTTC. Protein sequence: CASTLRTGSNSQETQYF.

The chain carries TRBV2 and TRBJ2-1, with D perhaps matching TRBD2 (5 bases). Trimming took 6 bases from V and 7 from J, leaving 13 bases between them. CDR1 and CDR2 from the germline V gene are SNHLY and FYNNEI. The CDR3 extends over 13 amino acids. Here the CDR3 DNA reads TGTGCCAGCAGGGAGGACCCTGGGAATGAGCAGTTCTTC. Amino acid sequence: CASREDPGNEQFF.

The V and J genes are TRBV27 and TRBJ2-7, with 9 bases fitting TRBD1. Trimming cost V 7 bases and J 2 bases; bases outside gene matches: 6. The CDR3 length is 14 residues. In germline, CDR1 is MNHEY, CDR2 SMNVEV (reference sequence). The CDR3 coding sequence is TGTGCCAGCAACTACAGGGGGCCTACCTACGAGCAGTACTTC. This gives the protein CASNYRGPTYEQYF.

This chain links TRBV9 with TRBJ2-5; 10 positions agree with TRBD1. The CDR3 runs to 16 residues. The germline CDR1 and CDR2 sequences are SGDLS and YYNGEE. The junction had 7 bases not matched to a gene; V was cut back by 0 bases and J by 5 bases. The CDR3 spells CASSVVGTGVRETQYF. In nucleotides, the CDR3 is TGTGCCAGCAGCGTAGTTGGGACAGGGGTCCGGGAGACCCAGTACTTC.

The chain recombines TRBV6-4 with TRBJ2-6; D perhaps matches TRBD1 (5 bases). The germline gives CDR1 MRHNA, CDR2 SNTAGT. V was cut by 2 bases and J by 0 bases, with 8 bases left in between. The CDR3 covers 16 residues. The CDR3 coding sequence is TGTGCCAGCAGTGACGACAGCGCCTCTGGGGCCAACGTCCTGACTTTC. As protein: CASSDDSASGANVLTF.